The clone carrying this TCR beta chain was detected once. V was pared by 4 bases and J by 4 bases, with 20 bases between. CDR1 is SEHNR, CDR2 FQNEAQ, per germline (reference sequence). This CDR3 spans 17 amino acids. The data originate from a study of blood T cell repertoires in COVID-19. On the study more broadly: Acute and convalescent COVID-19 specimens originated in the United States, Italy and Spain. PBMCs, B-cell-depleted T cells, or T cells provided the cDNA or gDNA that made up the material.

Original processing methods: By means of reference gene primer amplification, nucleated cell counts were estimated. Clones were read by immunoSEQ multiplex PCR, and TCRdb kept only the in-frame ones, dropping some. The D gene and trimming were derived from the DNA, and the V and J assignments and clone size from that table. Here the sample spans around 100,000 clones, around 91% being singletons. The material sequenced was peripheral blood. The chain uses TRBV7-9 and TRBJ2-1; TRBD2 might be the D (6 bases). This receptor was obtained from a woman of 80 years or more with acute or convalescent COVID-19. This CDR3 is CASSSRRGSKNYNEQFF. CDR3 DNA: TGTGCCAGCAGCTCCCGTCGGGGGTCTAAAAATTACAATGAGCAGTTCTTC.